These T cell receptor beta chains were read from a single sample in a study of cytotoxic CD8 clonotypes in ibrutinib-treated CLL. Data came from immunoSEQ multiplex PCR; TCRdb stores just in-frame clones and leaves some out. The table lists a few thousand clones, approximately 80% of them singletons, with about a fifth in the top ten. Sample: PBMCs, taken before ibrutinib treatment. Receptors were obtained from a human donor with chronic lymphocytic leukemia. Each CDR3 is given with its conserved first and last residue. Clone size is given for some rows only: seen once, a few or many times, or a class if the clone is expanded.

>NA|TRBJ2-7|TRBV19
CASSIRVAYEQYF
>few|TRBJ2-7|TRBV4-1
CASSQVSLFGSYEQYF
>NA|TRBJ1-3|TRBV11-2
CASSQQGPTSGNTIYF
>NA|TRBJ2-3|TRBV5-8
CASSPSETDTQYF
>few|TRBJ2-7|TRBV6-1
CASSIQGSEQYF
>NA|TRBJ1-4|TRBV27
CASSLSWDRGRNEKLFF
>NA|TRBJ2-7|TRBV4-1
CASSPSSLAGTPYEQYF
>few|TRBJ2-2|TRBV4-1
CASERGNTGELFF
>NA|TRBJ1-1|TRBV28
CASSPFRQADEAFF
>NA|TRBJ2-1|TRBV29-1
CSVGGTGRGARQFF
>NA|TRBJ1-5|TRBV19
CASTQEGTSNQPQHF
>NA|TRBJ2-2|TRBV19
CASSIMGQGNGELFF
>NA|TRBJ1-1|TRBV28
CASRAGQPGTEAFF
>NA|TRBJ2-5|TRBV29-1
CSVAGMSETQYF
>NA|TRBJ2-3|TRBV23-1
CASPRDIRLAGSTDTQYF
>NA|TRBJ2-6|TRBV19
CASGQGRANVLTF
>NA|TRBJ2-7|TRBV6-5
CASSPRFYEQYF
>NA|TRBJ2-6|TRBV6-4
CASSEGGSGANVLTF
>once|TRBJ2-1|TRBV7-2
CASSPGLAGAIEQFF
>NA|TRBJ2-7|TRBV7-8
CASSPRVSYEQYF
>NA|TRBJ1-2|TRBV7-9
CASSVRDRAFLNYGYTF
>NA|TRBJ1-5|TRBV19
CATDAGGWSNQPQHF
>NA|TRBJ2-1|TRBV7-9
CASSLSGRDNEQFF
>NA|TRBJ2-4|TRBV21-1
CASSRGLAKNIQYF
>NA|TRBJ2-5|TRBV5-1
CASSPGVAGGGETQYF
>NA|TRBJ2-5|TRBV28
CASSLPTRGQETQYF
>NA|TRBJ2-7|TRBV2
CASRLTSGSSYEQYF
>once|TRBJ2-1|TRBV29-1
CSVGSSGRDNYNEQFF
>NA|TRBJ1-1|TRBV28
CASRMNTEAFF
>NA|TRBJ2-7|TRBV7-2
CASSPHSGYEQYF
>once|TRBJ2-7|TRBV10-1
CASSAGYAYEQYF
>NA|TRBJ1-1|TRBV5-1
CASSFGDTEAFF
>few|TRBJ1-5|TRBV19
CASTDTYDRPQHF
>NA|TRBJ2-5|TRBV6-6
CASSYIGQQTQYF
>NA|TRBJ2-3|TRBV19
CASTPGLAGGIDTQYF
>NA|TRBJ2-7|TRBV5-8
CASSLASTGSYEQYF
>NA|TRBJ2-3|TRBV6-1
CASSDGTSTDTQYF
>NA|TRBJ1-1|TRBV6-4
CASSPTTEAFF
>NA|TRBJ1-1|TRBV30
CALGVNTEAFF
>NA|TRBJ2-2|TRBV6-1
CASSEAGVHTGELFF
>NA|TRBJ1-4|TRBV30
CAWNRLGGNEKLFF
>NA|TRBJ1-1|TRBV19
CASSLLTGTNTEAFF
>NA|TRBJ2-1|TRBV7-3
CASSSLLASYNEQFF
>NA|TRBJ1-4|TRBV27
CASSEMACLPVDNEKLFF
>NA|TRBJ2-5|TRBV5-1
CASSLGQGFQETQYF
>NA|TRBJ2-1|TRBV19
CASSVTSGITYNEQFF
>NA|TRBJ2-1|TRBV28
CASSLAPIYEQFF
>once|TRBJ2-3|TRBV6-5
CASSRLRGDADTQYF
>NA|TRBJ1-5|TRBV19
CASSRGQNQPQHF
>NA|TRBJ2-5|TRBV30
CAWAGETHSVAQYF
>NA|TRBJ2-7|TRBV28
CASSFILAGVSSPEQYF
>NA|TRBJ1-4|TRBV6-6
CASRVSATNEKLFF